This note documents a single T cell receptor (beta chain) sequence. Germline V gene lookup returns CDR1 SGHTA and CDR2 FQGTGA. The CDR3 sequence is 16 residues long. V lost 5 bases, J lost 6 bases, and 23 bases lay in between. This sample is drawn from a study of blood T cell repertoires in COVID-19. In the original analysis: Using reference gene primer amplification, nucleated cell counts were estimated. The assay was immunoSEQ multiplex PCR, and TCRdb's table has in-frame clones only and misses some. V, J and clone size reflect that table, while D and trimming were determined from the DNA. The sample has 93,000 or so clones, approximately 89% seen once.

V gene TRBV7-3 combines with J gene TRBJ2-7; tentatively, D is TRBD2 (6 bases). Sequencing was carried out using peripheral blood. The clonotype was recovered from a woman aged 80 or over in a cohort sampled during active COVID-19. The CDR3 nucleotides read TGTGCCAGCAGCCCAGCTGGTGGGGGGAAGGGCGGCGAGCAGTACTTC. Its translation: CASSPAGGGKGGEQYF.